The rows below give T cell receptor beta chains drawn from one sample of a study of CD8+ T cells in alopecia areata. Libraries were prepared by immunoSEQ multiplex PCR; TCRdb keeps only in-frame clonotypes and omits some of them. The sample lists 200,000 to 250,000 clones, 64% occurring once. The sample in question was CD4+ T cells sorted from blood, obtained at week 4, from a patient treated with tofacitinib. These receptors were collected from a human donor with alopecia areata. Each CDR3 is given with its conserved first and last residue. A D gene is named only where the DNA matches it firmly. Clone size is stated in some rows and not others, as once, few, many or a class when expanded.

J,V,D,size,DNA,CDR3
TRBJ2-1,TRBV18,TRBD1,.,TGTGCCAGCTCACCACCGGGGACAGGGGGACGTGAGCAGTTCTTC,CASSPPGTGGREQFF
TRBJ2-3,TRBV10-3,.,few,TGTGCCATCAGCCTAAAGGGGGGGCTCACAGATACGCAGTATTTT,CAISLKGGLTDTQYF
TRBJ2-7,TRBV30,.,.,TGTGCCTGGGCCCGGGGCAGTTACGAGCAGTACTTC,CAWARGSYEQYF
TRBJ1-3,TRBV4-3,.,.,TGCGCCAGCAGCCCCATCGGAGGGCATGGAAACACCATATATTTT,CASSPIGGHGNTIYF
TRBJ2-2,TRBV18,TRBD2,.,TGTGCCAGCTCAACCGCCCGACGACTAGCGGGGGTAACCGGGGAGCTGTTTTTT,CASSTARRLAGVTGELFF
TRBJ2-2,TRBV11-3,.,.,TGTGCCAGCAGCTTGCGAGCGAGCACCGGGGAGCTGTTTTTT,CASSLRASTGELFF
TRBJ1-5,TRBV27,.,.,TGTGCCAGCAGTCGGGAGAGCAATCAGCCCCAGCATTTT,CASSRESNQPQHF
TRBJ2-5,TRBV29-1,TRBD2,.,TGCAGCGTTGGGCTACTAGCGGCAGAGACCCAGTACTTC,CSVGLLAAETQYF
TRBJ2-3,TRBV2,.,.,TGTGCCAGCAGTAGCGTCTCGCCGGAAGATACGCAGTATTTT,CASSSVSPEDTQYF
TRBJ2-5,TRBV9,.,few,TGTGCCAGCAGCGCGGAGCAAGAGACCCAGTACTTC,CASSAEQETQYF
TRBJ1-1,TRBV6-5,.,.,TGTGCCAGCAGGGACCCTTTGAACACTGAAGCTTTCTTT,CASRDPLNTEAFF
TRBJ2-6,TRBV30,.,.,TGTGCCTGGAGTTCCGGGGGGGCCAACGTCCTGACTTTC,CAWSSGGANVLTF
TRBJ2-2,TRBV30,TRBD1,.,TGTGCCTGGAGTCAACAGGGGATCGGGGAGCTGTTTTTT,CAWSQQGIGELFF
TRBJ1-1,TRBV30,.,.,TGTGCCTGGACCGAAATTCTGGGCAGCAAAGCTTTCTTT,CAWTEILGSKAFF
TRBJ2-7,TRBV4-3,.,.,TGCGCCAGCTCCCGGACTCAGGGCCTATACGAGCAGTACTTC,CASSRTQGLYEQYF
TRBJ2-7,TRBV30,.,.,TGTGCCTGGAGTACAGCCTACGAGCAGTACTTC,CAWSTAYEQYF
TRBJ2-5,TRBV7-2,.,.,TGTGCCAGCAGCCCCGATATCAGGGAGACCCAGTACTTC,CASSPDIRETQYF
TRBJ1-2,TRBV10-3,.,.,TGTGCCATCAGCCTAAGTGCTAACTATGGCTACACCTTC,CAISLSANYGYTF
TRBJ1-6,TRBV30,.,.,TGTGCCTCCACAACAGACTCCAATTCACCCCTCCACTTT,CASTTDSNSPLHF
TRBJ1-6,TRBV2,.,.,TGTGCCAGCAGTGAAGCAGGGGGATCACCCCTCCACTTT,CASSEAGGSPLHF
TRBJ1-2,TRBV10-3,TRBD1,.,TGTGCCACTTACCCGGACAGGGAGGTTCGGGGCTACACCTTC,CATYPDREVRGYTF
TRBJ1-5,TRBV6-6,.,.,TGTGCCAGCAGCTCAGCCAATCAGCCCCAGCATTTT,CASSSANQPQHF
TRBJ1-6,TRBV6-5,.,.,TGTGCCAGCAGTTACGGGGGGACACGGAATTCACCCCTCCACTTT,CASSYGGTRNSPLHF
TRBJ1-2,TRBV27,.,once,TGTGCCAGCAGCCCACAGGGACGGCTCAGCTATGGCTACACCTTC,CASSPQGRLSYGYTF
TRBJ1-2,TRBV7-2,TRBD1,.,TGTGCCAGCAGCTTAGTAGGGGGGGACAGGGAACTCTATGGCTACACCTTC,CASSLVGGDRELYGYTF
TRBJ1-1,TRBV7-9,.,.,TGTGCCAGCAGCTTAGCGGGACATATTTCTGAAGCTTTCTTT,CASSLAGHISEAFF
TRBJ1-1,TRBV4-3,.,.,TGCGCCAGCAGCCAAGAGAACACTGAAGCTTTCTTT,CASSQENTEAFF
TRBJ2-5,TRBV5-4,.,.,TGTGCCAGCAGCCCCCGGGACACCGAAGAGACCCAGTACTTC,CASSPRDTEETQYF
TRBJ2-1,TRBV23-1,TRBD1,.,TGCGCCAGCAGTCAAACGTCAGGGGGCAGGAGCTCCTACAATGAGCAGTTCTTC,CASSQTSGGRSSYNEQFF
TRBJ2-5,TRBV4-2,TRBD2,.,TGTGCCAGCAGCCAAGCGTTAGCGGGGGGCGAAGAGACCCAGTACTTC,CASSQALAGGEETQYF
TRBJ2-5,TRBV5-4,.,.,TGTGCCAGCAGCTTGGATTCAGTGCAGGAGACCCAGTACTTC,CASSLDSVQETQYF
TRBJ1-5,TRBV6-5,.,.,TGTGCCAGCAGTTCACAGGGTAATCAGCCCCAGCATTTT,CASSSQGNQPQHF
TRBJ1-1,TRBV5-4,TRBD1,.,TGTGCCAGCAGCTTGGTCGACAGGGGGGCTGAAGCTTTCTTT,CASSLVDRGAEAFF
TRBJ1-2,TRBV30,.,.,TGTGCCTGGAGTGTAATCGGGGATGGCTACACCTTC,CAWSVIGDGYTF
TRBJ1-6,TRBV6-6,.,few,TGTGCCAGCAGTTACAAGGGAGTTAATTCACCCCTCCACTTT,CASSYKGVNSPLHF